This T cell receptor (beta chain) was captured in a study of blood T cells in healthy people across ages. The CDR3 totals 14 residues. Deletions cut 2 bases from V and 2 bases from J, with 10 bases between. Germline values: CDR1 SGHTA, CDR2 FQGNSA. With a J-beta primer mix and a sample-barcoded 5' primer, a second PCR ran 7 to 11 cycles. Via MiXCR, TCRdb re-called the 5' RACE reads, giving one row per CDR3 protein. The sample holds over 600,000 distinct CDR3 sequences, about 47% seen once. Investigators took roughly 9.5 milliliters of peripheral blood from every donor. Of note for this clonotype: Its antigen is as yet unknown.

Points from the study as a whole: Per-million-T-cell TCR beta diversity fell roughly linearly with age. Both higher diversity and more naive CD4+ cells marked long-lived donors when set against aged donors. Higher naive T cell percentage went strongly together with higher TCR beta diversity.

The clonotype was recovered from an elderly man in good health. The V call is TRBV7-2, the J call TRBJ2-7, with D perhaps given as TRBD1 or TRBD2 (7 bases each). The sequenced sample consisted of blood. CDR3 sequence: CASSLQGGPYEQYF. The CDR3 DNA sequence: TGTGCCAGCAGCTTACAGGGGGGGCCCTACGAGCAGTACTTC. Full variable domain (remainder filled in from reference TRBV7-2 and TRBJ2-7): GAGVSQSPSNKVTEKGKDVELRCDPISGHTALYWYRQSLGQGLEFLIYFQGNSAPDKSGLPSDRFSAERTGGSVSTLTIQRTQQEDSAVYLCASSLQGGPYEQYFGPGTRLTVT.